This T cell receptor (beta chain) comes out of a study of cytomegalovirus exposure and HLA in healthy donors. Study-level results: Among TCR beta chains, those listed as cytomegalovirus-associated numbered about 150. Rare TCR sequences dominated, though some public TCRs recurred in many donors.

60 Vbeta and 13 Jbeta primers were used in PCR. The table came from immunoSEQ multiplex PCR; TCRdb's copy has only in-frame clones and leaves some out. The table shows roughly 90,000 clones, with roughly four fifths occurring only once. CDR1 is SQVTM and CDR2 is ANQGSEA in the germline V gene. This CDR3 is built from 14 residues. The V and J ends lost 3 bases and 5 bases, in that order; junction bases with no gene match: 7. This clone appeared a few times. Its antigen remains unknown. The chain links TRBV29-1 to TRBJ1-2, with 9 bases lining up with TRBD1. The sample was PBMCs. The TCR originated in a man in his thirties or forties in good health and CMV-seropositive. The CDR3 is CSVEGTGGGYGYTF. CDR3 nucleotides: TGCAGCGTTGAGGGTACAGGGGGCGGTTATGGCTACACCTTC. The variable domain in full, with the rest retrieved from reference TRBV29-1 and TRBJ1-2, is SAVISQKPSRDICQRGTSLTIQCQVDSQVTMMFWYRQQPGQSLTLIATANQGSEATYESGFVIDKFPISRPNLTFSTLTVSNMSPEDSSIYLCSVEGTGGGYGYTFGSGTRLTVV.